The 20 T cell receptor beta chains below come from one sample, sequenced in a study of cytomegalovirus exposure and HLA in healthy donors. The study ran its PCR with 60 Vbeta and 13 Jbeta primers. Produced via immunoSEQ multiplex PCR; TCRdb's table is partial and in-frame only. The sample consists of tens of thousands of clones, about 66% of them appearing once. The sequencing input was PBMCs. The receptors here all came from a middle-aged man in good health and CMV-seropositive.

The chain carries TRBV4-2 and TRBJ1-2; possible D gene TRBD1, 5 bases. The CDR3 is 15 amino acids. The V end was cut by 0 bases, the J end by 4 bases, with 12 bases between. From germline, CDR1 is LGHNA and CDR2 YNFKEQ. CDR3: CASSQDEQAPYGYTF. CDR3 nucleotides: TGTGCCAGCAGCCAAGATGAACAGGCGCCCTATGGCTACACCTTC.

This clone has just one count. The chain carries TRBV30 and TRBJ2-7; 8 nucleotides match TRBD1. V was pared by 3 bases and J by 4 bases, with 8 bases of the junction left unmatched. Germline V gives CDR1 GTSNPN, CDR2 SVGIG (reference sequence). The length of the CDR3 is 14 residues. The CDR3 DNA is TGTGCCTGGAGAAGCCGGGACAGGAGGTACGAGCAGTACTTC. As protein: CAWRSRDRRYEQYF.

V gene TRBV28 combines with J gene TRBJ2-3; 8 bases are shared with TRBD1. The CDR3 consists of 15 residues. CDR1 is MDHEN, CDR2 SYDVKM, per germline. Unmatched junction bases numbered 6, after V lost 5 bases and J lost 2 bases. For the CDR3, the DNA is TGTGCCAGCAGTCCCCGGGACAGGCTCACAGATACGCAGTATTTT. This gives the protein CASSPRDRLTDTQYF. Drawing the rest from reference TRBV28 and TRBJ2-3, the complete variable domain is DVKVTQSSRYLVKRTGEKVFLECVQDMDHENMFWYRQDPGLGLRLIYFSYDVKMKEKGDIPEGYSVSREKKERFSLILESASTNQTSMYLCASSPRDRLTDTQYFGPGTRLTVL.

The genes are TRBV28 and TRBJ1-5, with D perhaps TRBD1 (6 bases). Germline V gene data show CDR1 as MDHEN and CDR2 as SYDVKM. V dropped 5 bases and J dropped 5 bases, with 22 bases sitting between them. The CDR3 is 17 amino acids. CDR3 in amino acids: CASSPQHLRGAYQPQHF. In DNA, the CDR3 is TGTGCCAGCAGTCCACAACATCTCCGGGGGGCTTATCAGCCCCAGCATTTT.

In its sample, this clone was seen a few times. The gene calls are TRBV5-6 and TRBJ1-4; D remains ambiguous. The ends were cut back, 2 bases at V and 5 bases at J, with 7 bases in the middle. The CDR3 is made up of 13 amino acids. The germline CDR1 and CDR2 sequences are SGHDT and YYEEEE. The CDR3: CASSLIRNEKLFF. CDR3 in DNA: TGTGCCAGCAGCTTAATCAGGAATGAAAAACTGTTTTTT. Filled out from reference TRBV5-6 and TRBJ1-4, the complete variable domain reads DAGVTQSPTHLIKTRGQQVTLRCSPKSGHDTVSWYQQALGQGPQFIFQYYEEEERQRGNFPDRFSGHQFPNYSSELNVNALLLGDSALYLCASSLIRNEKLFFGSGTQLSVL.

This clone was observed once. The rearrangement uses TRBV4-3 and TRBJ1-5; D is ambiguous. Germline V CDR1 and CDR2: LGHNA, YSLEER. This CDR3 comprises 14 residues. Deletions cut 3 bases from V and 0 bases from J, with 6 bases between. The CDR3 DNA reads as TGCGCCAGCAGCCAGGCCCATAGCAATCAGCCCCAGCATTTT. As protein: CASSQAHSNQPQHF.

V usage is TRBV6-5 and J usage is TRBJ2-7; 8 nucleotides match TRBD1. V dropped 6 bases and J dropped 2; count of bases not matched to a gene: 6. Germline CDR1 and CDR2: MNHEY and SVGAGI. This CDR3 contains 14 residues. The CDR3 DNA sequence: TGTGCCAGCAGAGCGACAGGGGAGACCTACGAGCAGTACTTC. Protein product: CASRATGETYEQYF.

The rearrangement uses TRBV28 and TRBJ2-1, with TRBD1 as a possible D gene (5 bases). Trimming took 8 bases from V and 9 from J, leaving 14 bases between them. There are 12 residues in the CDR3. The germline V gene has CDR1 MDHEN and CDR2 SYDVKM. CDR3 protein: CASDSGLSEQFF. The DNA of the CDR3 is TGTGCCAGCGATTCAGGGTTGTCTGAGCAGTTCTTC.

The chain links TRBV9 to TRBJ2-3; 7 nucleotides line up with TRBD1. With 3 bases clipped from V and 2 bases from J, the junction kept 6 bases outside the gene matches. The germline CDR1 and CDR2 sequences are SGDLS and YYNGEE. The CDR3 has 15 amino acids. Here the CDR3 reads CASSGQGRNTDTQYF. The DNA of the CDR3 is TGTGCCAGCAGCGGACAGGGCCGAAACACAGATACGCAGTATTTT.

The V call is TRBV5-4, the J call TRBJ1-2; D is ambiguous. The germline gives CDR1 SGHNT, CDR2 YYREEE (reference sequence). The CDR3 runs to 13 residues. The V end was cut by 2 bases, the J end by 8 bases, with 13 bases between. The CDR3 nucleotides read TGTGCCAGCAGCTTCCCTAACTCAGGCGGCTACACCTTC. Translation: CASSFPNSGGYTF.

This chain connects TRBV30 to TRBJ2-7, with a possible D match to TRBD1 (7 bases). The germline gives CDR1 GTSNPN, CDR2 SVGIG (reference sequence). Trimming shortened V by 1 base and J by 6 bases, and 13 bases separated the two germline ends. CDR3 length: 13 residues. CDR3 nucleotides: TGTGCCTGGAGTGAGCGACAGGGAGGCGAGCAGTACTTC. Translating gives CAWSERQGGEQYF. Drawing the rest from reference TRBV30 and TRBJ2-7, the complete variable domain is SQTIHQWPATLVQPVGSPLSLECTVEGTSNPNLYWYRQAAGRGLQLLFYSVGIGQISSEVPQNLSASRPQDRQFILSSKKLLLSDSGFYLCAWSERQGGEQYFGPGTRLTVT.

The V and J genes are TRBV7-9 and TRBJ1-2; 12 bases align to TRBD1. Germline CDR1 and CDR2: SEHNR and FQNEAQ (reference sequence). This CDR3 is 16 amino acids long. Trimming at V came to 0 bases and at J to 5 bases, leaving 4 bases not matched to a gene. The CDR3 region is CASSLAGQGAEYGYTF. CDR3 DNA sequence: TGTGCCAGCAGCTTAGCGGGACAGGGGGCTGAATATGGCTACACCTTC.

The rearrangement uses TRBV15 and TRBJ2-5, with unresolved D. The CDR3 has 12 residues. V was cut by 5 bases and J by 4 bases, with 8 bases left in between. Germline CDR1 LNHNV, CDR2 YYDKDF (reference sequence). This CDR3 is CATSYRGETQYF. Written as DNA, the CDR3 is TGTGCCACCAGCTACCGAGGAGAGACCCAGTACTTC.

The chain carries TRBV2 and TRBJ2-7; tentative D call: TRBD2 (5 bases). V lost 0 bases and J 6 bases, leaving 15 bases between the germline ends. CDR1 and CDR2 from the germline V gene are SNHLY and FYNNEI. The CDR3 runs to 15 residues. The CDR3 is CASSEARPYRGEQYF. In DNA form, the CDR3 reads TGTGCCAGCAGTGAAGCCCGACCCTACCGGGGCGAGCAGTACTTC.

The chain couples TRBV2 to TRBJ1-6; D gene unclear. Trimming stripped 6 bases from V and 5 bases from J, with 11 bases between. The germline gives CDR1 SNHLY, CDR2 FYNNEI. There are 14 residues in the CDR3. The DNA of the CDR3 is TGTGCCAGCAGGAGGGATCGGGATAATTCACCCCTCCACTTT. Translation: CASRRDRDNSPLHF.

The rearrangement links TRBV6-6 to TRBJ2-7; 9 positions agree with TRBD2. The germline CDR1 and CDR2 sequences are MNHNY and SVGAGI (reference sequence). Germline trimming cut 4 bases from V and 2 bases from J; bases unmatched to any gene: 9. The CDR3 runs to 16 residues. This CDR3 reads CASSFLLAGAPYEQYF. The DNA of the CDR3 is TGTGCCAGCAGTTTCCTTTTAGCGGGGGCCCCCTACGAGCAGTACTTC.

The chain combines TRBV28 with TRBJ1-6; D gene ambiguous. This CDR3 comprises 15 residues. Trimming cost V 10 bases and J 0 bases, with 13 bases left between them. Germline-derived CDR1 and CDR2 are MDHEN and SYDVKM. The CDR3 spells CATRTGSSYNSPLHF. CDR3 DNA: TGTGCCACCCGAACGGGTAGCTCCTATAATTCACCCCTCCACTTT.

This clone has only a few counts. The V gene is TRBV6-5, the J gene TRBJ2-2; tentative D call: TRBD2 (7 bases). The CDR3 runs to 15 residues. The germline V and J ends were trimmed by 6 bases and 5 bases, with 16 bases remaining between them. Germline CDR1 is MNHEY and CDR2 is SVGAGI. The CDR3 bases are TGTGCCAGCAGCCCATTCAGGGGAGGGACCGGGGAGCTGTTTTTT. Amino acid sequence: CASSPFRGGTGELFF.

The chain recombines TRBV5-1 with TRBJ1-2, with TRBD1 matching over 9 bases. Per the germline V gene, CDR1 is SGHRS and CDR2 is YFSETQ. The V and J ends lost 0 bases and 8 bases, in that order; junction bases with no gene match: 14. CDR3 length equals 17 residues. Here the CDR3 DNA reads TGCGCCAGCAGCTTGGCGAGGCTTACACAGGGGGCGCACGGCTACACCTTC. Protein: CASSLARLTQGAHGYTF.

The V call is TRBV4-1, the J call TRBJ1-3; the match to TRBD1 covers 11 bases. The trim removed 2 bases at V and 2 bases at J, leaving 5 bases unmatched. CDR1 is MGHRA and CDR2 is YSYEKL in the germline V gene. The CDR3 is 17 amino acids. This chain's CDR3 is CASSQQGQGVAGNTIYF. As DNA, the CDR3 is TGCGCCAGCAGCCAACAGGGACAGGGGGTCGCTGGAAACACCATATATTTT.